The clone carrying this T cell receptor (beta chain) was seen ten or more times. Antigen specificity is unknown. This sample stems from a study of T cells in Graves' hyperthyroidism and ophthalmopathy. Points from the study as a whole: A 13 V-J model separated ophthalmopathy from stable hyperthyroidism.

Germline V gives CDR1 MGHRA, CDR2 YSYEKL. The V end lost 2 bases, the J end lost 0 bases, and 8 bases lay between the germline ends. The CDR3 runs 14 residues. The study defined stable Graves' hyperthyroidism as no ophthalmopathy progression within 18 months. The source of the PBMCs was less than 12 ml of fresh peripheral blood. RNA transcripts served as the template for amplifying TCR beta CDR3 regions. HTBI primers drove first-round RT-PCR of the TCR CDR3. TCRdb independently ran MiXCR on the multiplex PCR reads; one entry per CDR3 protein. The data contain about 740,000 distinct CDR3 sequences, 14% of them seen just once; the ten biggest clones take up about a tenth.

Sequenced sample: blood. This chain uses TRBV4-1 with TRBJ2-7, with D unresolved. The receptor comes from a woman between 18 and 30 years old with Graves' hyperthyroidism. The CDR3 coding sequence is TGCGCCAGCAGCCAATGGCCGGACTCCTACGAGCAGTACTTC. Translated: CASSQWPDSYEQYF.